This TCR beta chain is drawn from a study of T cell responses to AZD1222 COVID-19 vaccine. Study-level information: Second-dose intervals of approximately 4 or approximately 12 weeks were pooled.

Remarks on this clone: Its target is unknown.

This CDR3 is 12 amino acids long. V shed 0 bases and J shed 7 bases, with 6 bases lying between them. Germline CDR1 reads PRHDT; CDR2 reads FYEKMQ (reference sequence). Sequencing used immunoSEQ multiplex PCR; TCRdb keeps in-frame clones, though not all of them. The table lists roughly 170,000 clones, around 90% of them singletons. Regarding the study as a whole: Spike was spanned by vaccine-associated CD4 TCRs, which were dominant at 160-218 and 743-854. The donors showed a predominance of white British ancestry and of females, with possible underestimation of clonal diversity. Repertoire collection took place solely once the T cell response had peaked.

The chain couples TRBV13 to TRBJ2-5; D remains ambiguous. The specimen was peripheral blood, collected on day 0 of AZD1222 vaccination. This clonotype was sampled from an adult in good health. The CDR3 loop is CASSLGYGTQYF. CDR3 coding DNA: TGTGCCAGCAGCTTAGGGTACGGGACCCAGTACTTC.